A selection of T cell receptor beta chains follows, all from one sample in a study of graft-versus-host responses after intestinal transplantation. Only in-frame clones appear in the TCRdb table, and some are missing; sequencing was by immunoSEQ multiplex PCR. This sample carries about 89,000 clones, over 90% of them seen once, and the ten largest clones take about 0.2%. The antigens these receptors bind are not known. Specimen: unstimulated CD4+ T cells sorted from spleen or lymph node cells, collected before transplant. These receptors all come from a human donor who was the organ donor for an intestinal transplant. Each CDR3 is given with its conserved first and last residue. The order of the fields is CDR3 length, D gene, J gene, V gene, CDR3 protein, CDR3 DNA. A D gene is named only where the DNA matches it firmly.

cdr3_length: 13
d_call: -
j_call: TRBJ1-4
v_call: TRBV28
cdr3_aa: CASGEMKAEKLFF
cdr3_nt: TGTGCCAGCGGGGAGATGAAGGCTGAAAAACTGTTTTTT

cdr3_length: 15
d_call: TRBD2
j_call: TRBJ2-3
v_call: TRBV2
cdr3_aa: CASRRAGGDTDTQYF
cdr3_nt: TGTGCCAGCAGAAGGGCGGGGGGGGACACAGATACGCAGTATTTT

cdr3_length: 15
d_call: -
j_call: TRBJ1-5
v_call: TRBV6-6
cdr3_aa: CASSPDGGYNQPQHF
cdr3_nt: TGTGCCAGCAGTCCAGATGGGGGGTACAATCAGCCCCAGCATTTT

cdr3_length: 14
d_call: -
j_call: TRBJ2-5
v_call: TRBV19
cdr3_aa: CASNEGWAQETQYF
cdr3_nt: TGTGCCAGTAACGAGGGATGGGCCCAAGAGACCCAGTACTTC

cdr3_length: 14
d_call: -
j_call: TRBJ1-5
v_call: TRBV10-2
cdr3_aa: CASSEPAGNQPQHF
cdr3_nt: TGCGCCAGCAGTGAGCCGGCAGGGAATCAGCCCCAGCATTTT

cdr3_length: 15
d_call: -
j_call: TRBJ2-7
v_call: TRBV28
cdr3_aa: CASTAVHRSTYEQYF
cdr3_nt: TGTGCCAGCACCGCCGTCCACAGGAGCACCTACGAGCAGTACTTC

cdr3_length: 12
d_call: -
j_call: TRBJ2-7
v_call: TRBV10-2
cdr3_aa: CASSGQYYEQYF
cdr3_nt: TGCGCCAGCAGTGGACAGTACTACGAGCAGTACTTC

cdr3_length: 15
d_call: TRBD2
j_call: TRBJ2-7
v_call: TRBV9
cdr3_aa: CASSLSGGSSYEQYF
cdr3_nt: TGTGCCAGCAGCCTCAGCGGGGGTAGCTCCTACGAGCAGTACTTC

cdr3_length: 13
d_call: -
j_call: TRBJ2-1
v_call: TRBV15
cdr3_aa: CATSTVGGIEQFF
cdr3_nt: TGTGCCACCAGCACGGTGGGCGGTATTGAGCAGTTCTTC

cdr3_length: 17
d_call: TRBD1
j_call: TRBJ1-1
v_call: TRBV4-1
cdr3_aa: CASSQVGTQGIHTEAFF
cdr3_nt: TGCGCCAGCAGCCAAGTTGGGACACAGGGGATCCACACTGAAGCTTTCTTT

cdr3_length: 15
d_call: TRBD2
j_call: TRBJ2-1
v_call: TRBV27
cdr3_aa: CASSSLAGTHGEQFF
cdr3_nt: TGTGCCAGCAGCTCTCTAGCGGGGACCCACGGTGAGCAGTTCTTC

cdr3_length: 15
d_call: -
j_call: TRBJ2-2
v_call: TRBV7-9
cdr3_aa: CASSLGGGATGELFF
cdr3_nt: TGTGCCAGCAGCTTAGGAGGGGGTGCCACCGGGGAGCTGTTTTTT

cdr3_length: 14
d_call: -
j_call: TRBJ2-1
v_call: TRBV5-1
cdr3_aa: CASSLDRPADEQFF
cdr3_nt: TGCGCCAGCAGCTTGGACAGGCCCGCGGATGAGCAGTTCTTC